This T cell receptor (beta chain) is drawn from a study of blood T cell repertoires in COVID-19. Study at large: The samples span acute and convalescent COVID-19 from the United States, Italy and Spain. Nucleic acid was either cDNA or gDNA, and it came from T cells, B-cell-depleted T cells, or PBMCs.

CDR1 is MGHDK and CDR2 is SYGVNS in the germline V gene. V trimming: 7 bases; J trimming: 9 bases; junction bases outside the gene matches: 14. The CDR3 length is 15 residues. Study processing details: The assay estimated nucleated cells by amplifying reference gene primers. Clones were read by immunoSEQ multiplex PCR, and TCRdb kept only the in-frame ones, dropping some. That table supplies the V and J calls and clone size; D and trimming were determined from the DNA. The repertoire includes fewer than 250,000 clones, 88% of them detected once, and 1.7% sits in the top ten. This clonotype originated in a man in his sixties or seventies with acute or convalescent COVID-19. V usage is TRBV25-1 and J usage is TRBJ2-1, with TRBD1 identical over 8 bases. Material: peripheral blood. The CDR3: CASTPVGQGATEQFF. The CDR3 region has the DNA TGTGCCAGCACCCCTGTGGGGCAGGGGGCAACTGAGCAGTTCTTC.